This T cell receptor (beta chain) is drawn from a study of cytomegalovirus exposure and HLA in healthy donors. Background on the study: Early released data comprised around 80 million unique TCRs from HLA-typed donors.

The PCR was carried out with 60 Vbeta primers and 13 Jbeta primers. Assay: immunoSEQ multiplex PCR; the TCRdb copy retains only in-frame clones and omits some. The sample consists of roughly 170,000 clones, roughly 82% of them appearing once. Overall study findings and caveats: TCR beta chain V- and J-gene trimming was linked, in a later analysis, to a missense variant in DCLRE1C. A later analysis appeared to link common viral pathogens to several of the most significant clusters.

Germline loops: CDR1 SGDLS, CDR2 YYNGEE. Trimming at V came to 3 bases and at J to 7 bases, leaving 5 bases not matched to a gene. The CDR3 sequence is 14 residues long. Turning to this clone: Its target is unknown.

The V gene is TRBV9, the J gene TRBJ1-4; 8 nucleotides match TRBD1. Sequencing was done on a sample of PBMCs. The clonotype comes from a young woman in good health and CMV-seronegative. CDR3 in DNA: TGTGCCAGCAGCGCGACAGGGGTGGGTGAAAAACTGTTTTTT. Its translation: CASSATGVGEKLFF.